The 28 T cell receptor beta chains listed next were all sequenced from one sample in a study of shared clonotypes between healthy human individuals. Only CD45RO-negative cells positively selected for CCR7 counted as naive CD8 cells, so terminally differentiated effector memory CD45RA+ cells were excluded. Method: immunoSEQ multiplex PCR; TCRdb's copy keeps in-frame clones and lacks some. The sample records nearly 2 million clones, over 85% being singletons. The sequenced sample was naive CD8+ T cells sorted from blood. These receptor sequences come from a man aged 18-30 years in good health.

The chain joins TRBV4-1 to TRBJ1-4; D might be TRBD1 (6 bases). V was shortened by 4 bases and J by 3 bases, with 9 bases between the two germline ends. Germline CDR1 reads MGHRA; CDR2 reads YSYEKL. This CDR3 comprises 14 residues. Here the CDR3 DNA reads TGCGCCAGCAGCCTCCGGACAGCTAATGAAAAACTGTTTTTT. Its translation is CASSLRTANEKLFF.

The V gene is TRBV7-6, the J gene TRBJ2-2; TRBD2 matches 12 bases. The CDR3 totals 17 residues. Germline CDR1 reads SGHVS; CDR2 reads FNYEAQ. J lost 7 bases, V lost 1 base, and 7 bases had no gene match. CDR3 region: CASSLDPSGRAGGELFF. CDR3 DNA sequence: TGTGCCAGCAGCTTAGATCCTAGCGGGAGGGCCGGCGGGGAGCTGTTTTTT.

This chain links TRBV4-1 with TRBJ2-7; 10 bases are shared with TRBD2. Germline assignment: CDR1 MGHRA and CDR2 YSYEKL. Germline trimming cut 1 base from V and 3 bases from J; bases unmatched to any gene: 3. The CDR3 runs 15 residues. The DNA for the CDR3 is TGCGCCAGCAGCCAAGGGATAGCGGGGGGCTACGAGCAGTACTTC. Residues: CASSQGIAGGYEQYF.

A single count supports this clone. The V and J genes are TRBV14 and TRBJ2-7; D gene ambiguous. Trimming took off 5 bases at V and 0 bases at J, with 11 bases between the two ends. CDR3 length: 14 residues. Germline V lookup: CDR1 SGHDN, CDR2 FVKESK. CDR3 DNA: TGTGCCAGCAGCACCGGCCCCTTCTCCTACGAGCAGTACTTC. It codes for CASSTGPFSYEQYF.

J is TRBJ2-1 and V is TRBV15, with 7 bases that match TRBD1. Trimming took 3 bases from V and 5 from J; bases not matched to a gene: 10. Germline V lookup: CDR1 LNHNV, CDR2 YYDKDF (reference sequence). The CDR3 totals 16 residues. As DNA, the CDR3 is TGTGCCACCAGCAGCAACCCGGGACAGCTTAACAATGAGCAGTTCTTC. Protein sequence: CATSSNPGQLNNEQFF.

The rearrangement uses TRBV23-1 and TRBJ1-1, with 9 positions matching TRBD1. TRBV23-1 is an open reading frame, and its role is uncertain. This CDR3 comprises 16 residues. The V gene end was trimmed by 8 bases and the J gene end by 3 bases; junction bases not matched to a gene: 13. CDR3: CASRSSDRGVDTEAFF. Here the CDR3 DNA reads TGCGCCAGCCGCTCCTCGGACAGGGGTGTAGACACTGAAGCTTTCTTT.

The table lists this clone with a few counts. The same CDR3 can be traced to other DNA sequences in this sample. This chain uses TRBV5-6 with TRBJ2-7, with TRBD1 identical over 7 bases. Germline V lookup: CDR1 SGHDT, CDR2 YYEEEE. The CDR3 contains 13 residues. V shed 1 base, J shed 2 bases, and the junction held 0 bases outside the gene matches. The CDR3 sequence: CASSLQGAYEQYF. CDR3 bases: TGTGCCAGCAGCTTGCAGGGGGCCTACGAGCAGTACTTC. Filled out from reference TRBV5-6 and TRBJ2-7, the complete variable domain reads DAGVTQSPTHLIKTRGQQVTLRCSPKSGHDTVSWYQQALGQGPQFIFQYYEEEERQRGNFPDRFSGHQFPNYSSELNVNALLLGDSALYLCASSLQGAYEQYFGPGTRLTVT.

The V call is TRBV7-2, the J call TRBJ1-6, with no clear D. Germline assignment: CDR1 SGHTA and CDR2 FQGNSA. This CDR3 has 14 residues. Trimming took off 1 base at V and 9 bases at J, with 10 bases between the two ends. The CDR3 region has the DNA TGTGCCAGCAGCTTAGTGTCTCCGATTTCACCCCTCCACTTT. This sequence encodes CASSLVSPISPLHF. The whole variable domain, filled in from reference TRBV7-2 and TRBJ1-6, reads GAGVSQSPSNKVTEKGKDVELRCDPISGHTALYWYRQSLGQGLEFLIYFQGNSAPDKSGLPSDRFSAERTGGSVSTLTIQRTQQEDSAVYLCASSLVSPISPLHFGNGTRLTVT.

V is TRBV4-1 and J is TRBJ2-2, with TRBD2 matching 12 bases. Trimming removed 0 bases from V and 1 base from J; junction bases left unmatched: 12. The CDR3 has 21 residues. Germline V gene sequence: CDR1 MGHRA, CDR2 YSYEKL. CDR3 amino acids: CASSQDGRLAGGPGNTGELFF. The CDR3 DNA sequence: TGCGCCAGCAGCCAAGATGGACGTCTAGCGGGGGGGCCGGGGAACACCGGGGAGCTGTTTTTT.

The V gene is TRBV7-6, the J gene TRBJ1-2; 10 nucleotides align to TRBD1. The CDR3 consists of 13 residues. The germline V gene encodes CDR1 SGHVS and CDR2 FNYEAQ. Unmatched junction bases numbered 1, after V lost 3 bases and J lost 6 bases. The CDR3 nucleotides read TGTGCCAGCAGCTTGGGACAGGGGAATGGCTACACCTTC. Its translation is CASSLGQGNGYTF.

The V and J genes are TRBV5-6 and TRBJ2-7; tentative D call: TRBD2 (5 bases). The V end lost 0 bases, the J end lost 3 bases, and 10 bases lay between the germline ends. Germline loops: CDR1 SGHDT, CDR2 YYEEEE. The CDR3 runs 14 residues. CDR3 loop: CASSLGGFVYEQYF. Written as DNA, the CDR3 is TGTGCCAGCAGCTTGGGAGGGTTCGTCTACGAGCAGTACTTC. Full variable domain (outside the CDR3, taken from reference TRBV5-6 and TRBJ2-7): DAGVTQSPTHLIKTRGQQVTLRCSPKSGHDTVSWYQQALGQGPQFIFQYYEEEERQRGNFPDRFSGHQFPNYSSELNVNALLLGDSALYLCASSLGGFVYEQYFGPGTRLTVT.

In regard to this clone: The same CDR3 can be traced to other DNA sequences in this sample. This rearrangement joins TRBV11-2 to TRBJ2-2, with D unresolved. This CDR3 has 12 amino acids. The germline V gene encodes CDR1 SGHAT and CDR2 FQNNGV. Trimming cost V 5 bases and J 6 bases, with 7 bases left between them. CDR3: CASSLSSGELFF. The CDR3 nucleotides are TGTGCCAGCAGCCTCTCTTCCGGGGAGCTGTTTTTT.

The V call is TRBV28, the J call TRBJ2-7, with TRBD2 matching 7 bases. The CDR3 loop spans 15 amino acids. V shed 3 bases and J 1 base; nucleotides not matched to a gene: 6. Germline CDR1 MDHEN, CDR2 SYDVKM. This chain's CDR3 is CASSLNPGGSYEQYF. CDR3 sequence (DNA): TGTGCCAGCAGTTTGAATCCCGGGGGGTCCTACGAGCAGTACTTC.

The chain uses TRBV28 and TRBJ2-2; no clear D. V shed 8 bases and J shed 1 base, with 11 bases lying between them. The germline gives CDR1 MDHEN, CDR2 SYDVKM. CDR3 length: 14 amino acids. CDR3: CASGATVNTGELFF. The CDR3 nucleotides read TGTGCCAGCGGCGCTACGGTGAACACCGGGGAGCTGTTTTTT.

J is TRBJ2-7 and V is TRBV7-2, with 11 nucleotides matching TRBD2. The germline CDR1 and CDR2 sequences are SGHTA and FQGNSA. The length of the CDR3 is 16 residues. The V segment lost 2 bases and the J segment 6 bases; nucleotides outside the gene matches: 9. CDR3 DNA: TGTGCCAGCAGCTTACCTGCACTAGCGGGGGCGGTCGAGCAGTACTTC. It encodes CASSLPALAGAVEQYF.

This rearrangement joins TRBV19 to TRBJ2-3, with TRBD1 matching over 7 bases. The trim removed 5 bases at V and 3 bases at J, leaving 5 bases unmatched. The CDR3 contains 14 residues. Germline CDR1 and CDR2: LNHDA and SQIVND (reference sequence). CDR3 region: CASSVGTDTDTQYF. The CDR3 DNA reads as TGTGCCAGTAGTGTGGGGACAGATACAGATACGCAGTATTTT.

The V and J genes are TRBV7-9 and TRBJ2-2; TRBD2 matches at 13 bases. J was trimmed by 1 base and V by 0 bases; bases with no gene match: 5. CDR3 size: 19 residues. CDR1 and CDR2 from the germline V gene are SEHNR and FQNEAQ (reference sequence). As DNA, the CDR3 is TGTGCCAGCAGCTTAGCCCCGGGACTAGCGGGATTGAACACCGGGGAGCTGTTTTTT. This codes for CASSLAPGLAGLNTGELFF.

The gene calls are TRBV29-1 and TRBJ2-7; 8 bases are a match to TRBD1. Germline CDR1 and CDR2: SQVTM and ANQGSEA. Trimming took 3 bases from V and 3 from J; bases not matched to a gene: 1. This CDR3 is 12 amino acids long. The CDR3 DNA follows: TGCAGCGTTGATACAGGGGGCTACGAGCAGTACTTC. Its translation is CSVDTGGYEQYF.

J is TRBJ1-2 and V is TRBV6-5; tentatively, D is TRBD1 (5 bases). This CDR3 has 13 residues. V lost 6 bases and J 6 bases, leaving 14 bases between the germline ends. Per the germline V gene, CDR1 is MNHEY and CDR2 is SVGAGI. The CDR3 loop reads CASSFTGRDGYTF. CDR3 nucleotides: TGTGCCAGCAGCTTTACAGGCCGGGATGGCTACACCTTC.

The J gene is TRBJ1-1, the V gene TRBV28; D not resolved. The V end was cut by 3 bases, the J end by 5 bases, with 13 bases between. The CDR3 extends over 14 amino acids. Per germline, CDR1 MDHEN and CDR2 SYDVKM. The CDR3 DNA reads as TGTGCCAGCAGTTTGGGGAGTGGAGGAACTGAAGCTTTCTTT. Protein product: CASSLGSGGTEAFF.

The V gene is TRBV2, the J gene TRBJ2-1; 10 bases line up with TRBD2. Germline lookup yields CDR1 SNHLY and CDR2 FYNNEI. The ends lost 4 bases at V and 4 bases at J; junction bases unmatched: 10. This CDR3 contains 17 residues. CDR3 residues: CASSASDLAGEYNEQFF. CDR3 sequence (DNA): TGTGCCAGCAGTGCCTCGGACCTAGCGGGAGAGTACAATGAGCAGTTCTTC.

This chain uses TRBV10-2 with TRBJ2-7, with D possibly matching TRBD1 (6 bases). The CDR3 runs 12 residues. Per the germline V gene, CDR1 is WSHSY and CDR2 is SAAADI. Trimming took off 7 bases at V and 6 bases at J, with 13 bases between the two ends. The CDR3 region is CASTPGVGEQYF. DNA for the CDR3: TGCGCCAGCACCCCAGGGGTTGGCGAGCAGTACTTC.

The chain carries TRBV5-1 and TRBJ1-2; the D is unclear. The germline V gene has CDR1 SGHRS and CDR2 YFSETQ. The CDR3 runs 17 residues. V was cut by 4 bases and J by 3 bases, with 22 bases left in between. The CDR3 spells CASSVEPSVFEHYGYTF. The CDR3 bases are TGCGCCAGCAGCGTGGAGCCGAGTGTGTTCGAACACTATGGCTACACCTTC.

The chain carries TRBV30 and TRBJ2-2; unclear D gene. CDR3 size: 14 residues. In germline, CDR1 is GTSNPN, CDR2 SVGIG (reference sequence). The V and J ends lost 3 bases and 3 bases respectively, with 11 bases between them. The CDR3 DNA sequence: TGTGCCTGGAGGCCGGACCCATACACCGGGGAGCTGTTTTTT. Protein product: CAWRPDPYTGELFF.

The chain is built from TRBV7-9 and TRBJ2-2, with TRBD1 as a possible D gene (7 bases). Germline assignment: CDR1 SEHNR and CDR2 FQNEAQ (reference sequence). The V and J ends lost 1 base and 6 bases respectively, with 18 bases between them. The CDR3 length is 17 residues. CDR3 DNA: TGTGCCAGCAGCTTAGGTGGCTCAGACAGGGAGGCCGGGGAGCTGTTTTTT. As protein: CASSLGGSDREAGELFF.

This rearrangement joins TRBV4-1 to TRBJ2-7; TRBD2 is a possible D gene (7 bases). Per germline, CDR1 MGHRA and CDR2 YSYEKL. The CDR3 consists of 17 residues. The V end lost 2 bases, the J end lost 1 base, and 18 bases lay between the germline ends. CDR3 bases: TGCGCCAGCAGCCAAAGAGAGAGTGAGGGGGGGTCCTACGAGCAGTACTTC. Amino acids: CASSQRESEGGSYEQYF.

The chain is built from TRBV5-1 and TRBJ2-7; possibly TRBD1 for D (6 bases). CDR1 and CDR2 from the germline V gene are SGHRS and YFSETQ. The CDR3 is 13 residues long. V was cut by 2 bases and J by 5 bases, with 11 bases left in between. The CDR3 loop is CASSFYREDEQYF. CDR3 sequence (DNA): TGCGCCAGCAGCTTTTACAGGGAAGACGAGCAGTACTTC.

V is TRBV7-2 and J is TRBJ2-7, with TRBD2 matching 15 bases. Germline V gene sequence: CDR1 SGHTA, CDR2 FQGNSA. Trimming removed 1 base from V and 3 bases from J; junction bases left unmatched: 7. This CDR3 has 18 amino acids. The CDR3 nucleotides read TGTGCCAGCAGCTTAGTAGTCCCGGGACTAGCGGGGGGCTACGAGCAGTACTTC. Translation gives CASSLVVPGLAGGYEQYF.